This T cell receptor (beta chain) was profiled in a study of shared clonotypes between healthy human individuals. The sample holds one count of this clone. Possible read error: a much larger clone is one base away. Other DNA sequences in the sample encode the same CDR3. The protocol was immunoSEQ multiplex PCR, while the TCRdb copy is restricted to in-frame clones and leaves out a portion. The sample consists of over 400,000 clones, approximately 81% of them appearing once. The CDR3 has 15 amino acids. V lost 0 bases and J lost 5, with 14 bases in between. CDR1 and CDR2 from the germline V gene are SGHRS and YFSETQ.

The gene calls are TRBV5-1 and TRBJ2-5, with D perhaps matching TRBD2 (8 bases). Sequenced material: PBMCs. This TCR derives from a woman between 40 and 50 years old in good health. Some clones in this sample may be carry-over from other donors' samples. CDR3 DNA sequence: TGCGCCAGCAGCTTGGTAGTAGCGGGACAGGAGACCCAGTACTTC. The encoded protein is CASSLVVAGQETQYF.